The rows below give T cell receptor beta chains drawn from one sample of a study of blood T cell repertoires in COVID-19. Data came from immunoSEQ multiplex PCR; TCRdb stores just in-frame clones and leaves some out. The sample lists about 360,000 clones, around 87% occurring once. The sequenced material came from PBMCs or T cells enriched from blood (not recorded which). The receptors come from a man between 25 and 39 years old who had recovered from COVID-19. CDR3s leave out the opening cysteine and the closing phenylalanine or tryptophan.

j_call v_call cdr3_aa
TRBJ1-6 TRBV30 AWKGAWALH
TRBJ1-1 TRBV4-1 ASSQASTEAF
TRBJ1-1 TRBV19 ASSMRAMNTEAF
TRBJ2-1 TRBV27 ASSLGTSGGNEQF
TRBJ1-5 TRBV9 ASSVSGVGNQPQH
TRBJ2-3 TRBV9 ASSVGNSGGEFNTQY
TRBJ1-1 TRBV7-9 ASSSSDFWDTEAF
TRBJ2-5 TRBV18 ASSPSTGETQY
TRBJ2-4 TRBV14 ASSQTPRTIQY
TRBJ2-7 TRBV6-2/TRBV6-3 ASSSPLAGVLLVYEQY
TRBJ1-5 TRBV6-5 ASRRQRNSNQPQH
TRBJ2-7 TRBV19 ASSEGTARAYEQY
TRBJ1-4 TRBV29-1 SVPGQNNEKLF
TRBJ1-2 TRBV27 ASSLSPRTDYGYT
TRBJ2-7 TRBV6-5 ASSYSEAREQY
TRBJ1-2 TRBV28 ASSLNVGGTYGLGYT
TRBJ2-3 TRBV20-1 SASLPLGGPDTQY
TRBJ2-7 TRBV10-1 ASRGPSYEQY
TRBJ2-4 TRBV7-2 ASSPTVAKNIQY
TRBJ1-5 TRBV4-1 ASSPPGAHNQPQH
TRBJ2-7 TRBV7-9 ASSHDRPEQY
TRBJ1-2 TRBV29-1 SVDEGVEGYT
TRBJ2-5 TRBV7-2 ASSRQTGVQETQY
TRBJ1-2 TRBV6-2/TRBV6-3 ASSGLYGYT
TRBJ1-1 TRBV3-1/TRBV3-2 ASSSGLQNTEAF
TRBJ2-5 TRBV19 ASSRNRQETQY
TRBJ2-6 TRBV15 ATSRRQGSGANVLT
TRBJ2-5 TRBV5-6 ASSLWGGTQY
TRBJ1-1 TRBV10-3 AISQTGMAEAF
TRBJ2-7 TRBV4-3 ASSHGQGETYEQY
TRBJ1-6 TRBV28 ASSPSLGHNSPLH
TRBJ2-3 TRBV7-2 ASSFRGTGSTDTQY
TRBJ1-2 TRBV5-5 ASSLGGLYGYT
TRBJ2-3 TRBV7-9 ASSLFPIDSDTGTDTQY
TRBJ2-3 TRBV5-1 ASSRGQGGTDTQY
TRBJ1-4 TRBV5-4 ASSSPTRVPGEKLF
TRBJ2-7 TRBV7-3 ASSPGQSYEQY
TRBJ2-1 TRBV12-5 ASGLRGNNEQF
TRBJ1-1 TRBV5-1 ASSLGTGLYTEAF
TRBJ1-1 TRBV3-1/TRBV3-2 ASSSKGAGNTEAF
TRBJ1-5 TRBV27 ASRPTVHQPQH
TRBJ1-2 TRBV9 ASSRQGNYGYT
TRBJ2-7 TRBV6-2/TRBV6-3 ASSYIEGALSYEQY
TRBJ1-4 TRBV27 ASSQGTRPVEKLF
TRBJ2-3 TRBV30 AWAIMASTDTQY
TRBJ1-4 TRBV5-1 ASSFPAGTGDEKLF
TRBJ1-2 TRBV6-2/TRBV6-3 ASSYGSYGYT
TRBJ1-2 TRBV27 ASSQGLGYT
TRBJ1-1 TRBV5-1 ASSRAYGDTEAF
TRBJ1-1 TRBV5-4 ATRTLSMNTEAF
TRBJ1-2 TRBV2 ASSTPGGVLSRGYT
TRBJ2-5 TRBV21-1 ASSPRDRGSETQY
TRBJ1-6 TRBV6-5 AGNSGSRHSPLH
TRBJ2-3 TRBV7-3 ASSQTGASTDTQY
TRBJ1-2 TRBV6-1 ASSEDRNFNYGYT
TRBJ2-7 TRBV5-4 ASSPSVGTGGNEQY
TRBJ1-1 TRBV18 ASSPPGDTEAF